This TCR beta chain was observed in a study of regulatory and conventional T cells in RAG deficiency. Study-level results: In Omenn syndrome, Treg and Tconv repertoires overlapped >85%. Other subsets showed 9 to 10-fold reductions, but Treg unique TCR beta sequences fell roughly 100-fold in these patients.

In regard to this clone: Its antigen is undetermined.

V shed 6 bases and J 1 base; nucleotides not matched to a gene: 2. Germline CDR1 is SNHLY and CDR2 is FYNNEI. The CDR3 is made up of 13 amino acids. Profiling relied on immunoSEQ multiplex PCR, and the TCRdb table lists in-frame clones only, not all of them. The top ten clones hold under 0.95% of a sample with around 20,000 clones, about 92% of them seen once. Blood CD4+ CD25-low CD127-high conventional T cells supplied the genomic DNA template. This same sample was also taken into another study, of regulatory T cells. That work contributes: The primer mix had 52 TRBV and 13 TRBJ primers. Regulatory T cells showed the strongest V-J pair restriction and V/J gene skewing among patient repertoires.

Sample: CD4+ T cells sorted from blood. The chain couples TRBV2 to TRBJ2-7, with TRBD1 matching 8 bases. This TCR was recovered from a human donor in good health. The CDR3 DNA follows: TGTGCCAGCAGCACAGGGGGTTCCTACGAGCAGTACTTC. This gives the protein CASSTGGSYEQYF. Together with reference TRBV2 and TRBJ2-7, the CDR3 gives the full variable domain: EPEVTQTPSHQVTQMGQEVILRCVPISNHLYFYWYRQILGQKVEFLVSFYNNEISEKSEIFDDQFSVERPDGSNFTLKIRSTKLEDSAMYFCASSTGGSYEQYFGPGTRLTVT.